These 20 T cell receptor beta chains share one sample of origin, sequenced in a study of regulatory T cells in long-lasting Graves disease. The time point is: newly diagnosed GD, antithyroid drugs for less than 3 months. RNA isolated from PBMCs was used to make the TCR library. Arm-PCR of CDR3 regions and iRepertoire HTBI primers were used to build TCR beta libraries. TCRdb passed the multiplex PCR reads through MiXCR, listing each CDR3 protein once. The data show 500,000 to 700,000 distinct CDR3 sequences, about 15% seen once. These data were also reused for a study on T cells in Graves' hyperthyroidism and ophthalmopathy.

This material consisted of peripheral blood mononuclear cells (PBMCs), taken at new diagnosis, from a patient treated with antithyroid drugs. The receptors shown here come from a young woman with Graves disease.

Details on this clonotype: A read error may explain this, as a much larger clone is one base away. The CDR3 end shows no conserved phenylalanine or tryptophan, and so a read error is likely. The chain combines TRBV2 with TRBJ2-5; 7 bases line up with TRBD1. The CDR3 contains 13 residues. Germline V lookup: CDR1 SNHLY, CDR2 FYNNEI. Trimming removed 6 bases from V and 10 bases from J; junction bases left unmatched: 11. This chain's CDR3 is CASSFGQDVGQYL. Here the CDR3 DNA reads TGTGCCAGCAGCTTCGGACAGGATGTTGGCCAGTACCTC.

CDR3: CAWSVLPGTGELFF. The CDR3 DNA reads as TGTGCCTGGAGTGTACTGCCAGGGACCGGGGAGCTGTTTTTT. The chain couples TRBV30 to TRBJ2-2, with a possible D match to TRBD1 (5 bases). Trimming took off 0 bases at V and 5 bases at J, with 10 bases between the two ends. There are 14 residues in the CDR3. From germline, CDR1 is GTSNPN and CDR2 SVGIG (reference sequence).

This clonotype was counted many times. J is TRBJ2-7 and V is TRBV2, with D uncertain. The V and J ends lost 5 bases and 6 bases respectively, with 11 bases between them. The CDR3 loop spans 12 amino acids. Germline assignment: CDR1 SNHLY and CDR2 FYNNEI. CDR3 coding DNA: TGTGCCAGCAGTCGCAGCACGAGCGAGCAGTACTTC. Translation: CASSRSTSEQYF.

CDR3 loop: CARGLAAYEQYF. For the CDR3, the DNA is TGTGCCAGGGGACTAGCAGCCTACGAGCAGTACTTC. The rearrangement links TRBV28 to TRBJ2-7; 9 positions match TRBD2. CDR1 MDHEN and CDR2 SYDVKM come from the germline V gene. V gave up 9 bases and J gave up 2 bases; unmatched junction bases: 2. The CDR3 spans 12 residues.

In its sample, this clonotype was seen a few times. The CDR3 here is CAWSAGQGTGKLFF. In DNA, the CDR3 is TGTGCCTGGAGTGCCGGACAGGGAACGGGAAAACTGTTTTTT. The chain has TRBV30 and TRBJ1-4, with 8 bases fitting TRBD1. This CDR3 has 14 amino acids. Per the germline V gene, CDR1 is GTSNPN and CDR2 is SVGIG (reference sequence). J gave up 10 bases and V 1 base, and 8 bases lay outside the gene matches.

This clonotype was found many times. J is TRBJ2-7 and V is TRBV24-1, with D perhaps TRBD1 or TRBD2 (5 bases each). Trimming removed 10 bases at V and 7 bases at J, with 13 bases between. The germline V gene has CDR1 KGHDR and CDR2 SFDVKD. CDR3 length: 11 amino acids. In DNA form, the CDR3 reads TGTGCCACGGGGGAACGAGATGAGCAGTACTTC. Its translation is CATGERDEQYF.

Ten or more counts support this clonotype. The J gene is TRBJ2-2, the V gene TRBV27; the match to TRBD2 covers 7 bases. With V trimmed by 4 bases and J by 3 bases, 2 bases remained unmatched. Germline loops: CDR1 MNHEY, CDR2 SMNVEV (reference sequence). The CDR3 consists of 14 residues. The CDR3 DNA is TGTGCCAGCAGTTCGGGAGGTCACACCGGGGAGCTGTTTTTT. Amino acid sequence: CASSSGGHTGELFF.

The genes are TRBV3-1 and TRBJ2-7, with 9 bases fitting TRBD2. Trimming cost V 1 base and J 2 bases; bases outside gene matches: 3. The CDR3 extends over 15 amino acids. Germline values: CDR1 LGHDT, CDR2 YNNKEL (reference sequence). CDR3 protein: CASSQGPSGTYEQYF. The CDR3 coding sequence is TGTGCCAGCAGCCAAGGGCCTAGCGGGACCTACGAGCAGTACTTC.

This sequence joins TRBV19 and TRBJ1-2, with D tentatively TRBD1 (5 bases). Looked up from germline, CDR1 is LNHDA and CDR2 is SQIVND (reference sequence). The CDR3 consists of 14 residues. Trimming stripped 5 bases from V and 4 bases from J, with 14 bases between. The CDR3 sequence is CASSQTTATYGYTF. CDR3 bases: TGTGCCAGTAGTCAGACGACAGCGACCTATGGCTACACCTTC. Using reference TRBV19 and TRBJ1-2 for the parts outside the CDR3, the full variable domain is DGGITQSPKYLFRKEGQNVTLSCEQNLNHDAMYWYRQDPGQGLRLIYYSQIVNDFQKGDIAEGYSVSREKKESFPLTVTSAQKNPTAFYLCASSQTTATYGYTFGSGTRLTVV.

There are many counts of this clonotype. CDR3 region: CASSLGSGTNTEAFF. The CDR3 DNA follows: TGTGCCAGCAGCTTGGGGTCCGGGACGAACACTGAAGCTTTCTTT. V gene TRBV7-2 combines with J gene TRBJ1-1, with a tentative D call TRBD1 (5 bases). From germline, CDR1 is SGHTA and CDR2 FQGNSA. V was trimmed by 3 bases and J by 1 base, leaving 12 bases between them. The CDR3 length is 15 residues.

This chain links TRBV7-2 with TRBJ2-5; D might be TRBD2 (5 bases). Trimming took 2 bases from V and 5 from J, leaving 15 bases between them. The germline V gene encodes CDR1 SGHTA and CDR2 FQGNSA. This CDR3 spans 15 amino acids. The CDR3 is CASSLKRRPAETQYF. DNA of the CDR3: TGTGCCAGCAGCTTAAAGAGGAGGCCGGCGGAGACCCAGTACTTC.

This clonotype was recorded at least ten times. This rearrangement joins TRBV28 to TRBJ2-5; TRBD2 matches 7 bases. Germline values: CDR1 MDHEN, CDR2 SYDVKM. The V gene end was trimmed by 8 bases and the J gene end by 0 bases; junction bases not matched to a gene: 12. The CDR3 contains 16 residues. CDR3 residues: CASASWASGYQETQYF. CDR3 sequence (DNA): TGTGCCAGCGCCTCTTGGGCTAGCGGATACCAAGAGACCCAGTACTTC.

This clonotype was seen many times. The rearrangement uses TRBV30 and TRBJ2-7; unclear D gene. Deletions cut 4 bases from V and 5 bases from J, with 12 bases between. Germline CDR1 and CDR2: GTSNPN and SVGIG (reference sequence). CDR3 length: 12 residues. This chain's CDR3 is CAWNKGTHEQYF. In DNA, the CDR3 is TGTGCCTGGAATAAGGGTACGCACGAGCAGTACTTC.

The J gene is TRBJ1-5, the V gene TRBV19; tentatively, D is TRBD1 (5 bases). The CDR3 contains 15 residues. V was trimmed by 6 bases and J by 1 base, leaving 13 bases between them. Germline CDR1 and CDR2: LNHDA and SQIVND (reference sequence). Here the CDR3 DNA reads TGTGCCAGTAGCTTTCATCGGGACAGCAATCAGCCCCAGCATTTT. Translating it yields CASSFHRDSNQPQHF.

This clonotype was seen repeatedly, ten times or more. J is TRBJ1-3 and V is TRBV7-3, with unresolved D. The CDR3 is 12 residues long. Germline V CDR1 and CDR2: SGHTA, FQGTGA. Between the trimmed V and J ends, which lost 5 bases and 4 bases, there was a span of 6 bases. The CDR3 loop reads CASSPGGNTIYF. In nucleotides, the CDR3 is TGTGCCAGCAGCCCCGGGGGAAACACCATATATTTT.

This clonotype was observed a few times. V is TRBV7-2 and J is TRBJ1-5, with D hard to call. Germline CDR1 SGHTA, CDR2 FQGNSA. Deletions cut 5 bases from V and 6 bases from J, with 14 bases between. The CDR3 spans 14 residues. The CDR3 protein is CASSPRGTGQPQHF. CDR3 DNA: TGTGCCAGCAGCCCCCGCGGCACGGGTCAGCCCCAGCATTTT.

With regard to this clonotype: A much more abundant neighbour one base away suggests this may be a read error. The V and J genes are TRBV12-3 or TRBV12-4 and TRBJ2-1; 10 bases fit TRBD2. CDR3 length equals 15 residues. The ends lost 1 base at V and 10 bases at J; junction bases unmatched: 7. In DNA form, the CDR3 reads TGTGCCAGCAGTTTAGGTCCAGCGGGAGGGTGGGAGCAGTTCTTC. Residues: CASSLGPAGGWEQFF.

This clonotype was seen at least ten times. The chain carries TRBV28 and TRBJ1-2, with D possibly TRBD1 on 5 matching bases. The CDR3 totals 14 residues. With 2 bases removed from V and 4 bases from J, the gap between germline ends came to 11 bases. Germline V CDR1 and CDR2: MDHEN, SYDVKM. CDR3 protein: CASSLAGALYGYTF. In DNA form, the CDR3 reads TGTGCCAGCAGTTTAGCTGGGGCTCTCTATGGCTACACCTTC.

This clonotype was observed many times. This chain connects TRBV3-1 to TRBJ1-6, with D perhaps matching TRBD1 (5 bases). Germline CDR1 is LGHDT and CDR2 is YNNKEL (reference sequence). The CDR3 runs to 15 residues. V gave up 4 bases and J gave up 9 bases, with 16 bases separating them. The CDR3 loop is CASSPRHGDGSPLHF. CDR3 nucleotide sequence: TGTGCCAGCAGCCCTCGCCATGGGGACGGTTCACCCCTCCACTTT.

This clonotype has at least ten counts. The chain uses TRBV2 and TRBJ2-5, with D uncertain. The germline V gene encodes CDR1 SNHLY and CDR2 FYNNEI. Trimming took off 1 base at V and 2 bases at J, with 8 bases between the two ends. The CDR3 spans 14 residues. CDR3 amino acids: CASSEDTPQETQYF. The CDR3 DNA reads TGTGCCAGCAGTGAAGACACGCCACAAGAGACCCAGTACTTC.